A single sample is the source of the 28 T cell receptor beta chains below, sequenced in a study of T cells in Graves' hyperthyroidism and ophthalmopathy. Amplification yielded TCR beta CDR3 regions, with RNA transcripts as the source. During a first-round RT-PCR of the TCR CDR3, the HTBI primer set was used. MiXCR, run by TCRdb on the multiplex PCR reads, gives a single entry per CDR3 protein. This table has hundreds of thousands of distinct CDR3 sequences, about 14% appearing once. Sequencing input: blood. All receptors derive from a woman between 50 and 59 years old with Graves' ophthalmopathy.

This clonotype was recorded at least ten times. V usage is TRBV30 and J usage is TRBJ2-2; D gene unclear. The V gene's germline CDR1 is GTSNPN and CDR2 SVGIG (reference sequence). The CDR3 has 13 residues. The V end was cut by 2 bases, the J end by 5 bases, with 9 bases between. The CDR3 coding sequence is TGTGCCTGGAGTCAGACGACGACCGGGGAGCTGTTTTTT. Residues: CAWSQTTTGELFF.

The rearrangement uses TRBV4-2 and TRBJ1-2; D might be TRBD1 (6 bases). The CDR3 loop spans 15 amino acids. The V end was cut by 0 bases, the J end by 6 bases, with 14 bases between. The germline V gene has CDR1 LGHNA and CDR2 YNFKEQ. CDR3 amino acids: CASSQESTGRNGYTF. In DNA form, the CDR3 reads TGTGCCAGCAGCCAAGAGAGTACAGGGAGAAATGGCTACACCTTC.

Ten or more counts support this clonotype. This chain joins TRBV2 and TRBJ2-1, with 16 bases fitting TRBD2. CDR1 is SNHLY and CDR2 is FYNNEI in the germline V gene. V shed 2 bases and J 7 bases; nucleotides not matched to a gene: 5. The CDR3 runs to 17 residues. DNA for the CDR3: TGTGCCAGCAGTGAAATGGGACTAGCGGGAGGGGATAATGAGCAGTTCTTC. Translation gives CASSEMGLAGGDNEQFF.

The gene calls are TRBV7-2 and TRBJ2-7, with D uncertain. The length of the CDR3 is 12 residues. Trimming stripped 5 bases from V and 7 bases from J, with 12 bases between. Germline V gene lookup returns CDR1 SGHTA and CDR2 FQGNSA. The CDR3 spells CASSGGVREQYF. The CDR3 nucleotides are TGTGCCAGCAGCGGTGGAGTGAGGGAGCAGTACTTC.

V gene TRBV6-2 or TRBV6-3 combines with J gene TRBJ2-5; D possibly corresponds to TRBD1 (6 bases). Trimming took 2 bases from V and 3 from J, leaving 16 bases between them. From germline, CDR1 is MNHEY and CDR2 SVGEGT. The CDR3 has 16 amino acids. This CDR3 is CASSYTTVRTEETQYF. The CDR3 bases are TGTGCCAGCAGTTACACCACAGTAAGGACAGAAGAGACCCAGTACTTC.

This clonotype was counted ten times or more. CDR3: CASSEEDFTTQYF. As DNA, the CDR3 is TGTGCCAGCAGTGAAGAGGACTTTACTACGCAGTATTTT. The chain recombines TRBV6-1 with TRBJ2-3; perhaps TRBD2 as D (5 bases). The germline V gene encodes CDR1 MNHNS and CDR2 SASEGT. CDR3 length equals 13 residues. V shed 1 base and J shed 8 bases, with 10 bases lying between them.

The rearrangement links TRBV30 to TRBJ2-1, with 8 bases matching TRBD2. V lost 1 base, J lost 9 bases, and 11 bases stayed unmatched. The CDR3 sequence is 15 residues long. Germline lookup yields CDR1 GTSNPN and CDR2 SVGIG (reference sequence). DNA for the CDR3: TGTGCCTGGAGTGCCCTAGCGGGTGGATCGGGTGAGCAGTTCTTC. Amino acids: CAWSALAGGSGEQFF. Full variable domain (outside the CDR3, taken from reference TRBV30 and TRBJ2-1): SQTIHQWPATLVQPVGSPLSLECTVEGTSNPNLYWYRQAAGRGLQLLFYSVGIGQISSEVPQNLSASRPQDRQFILSSKKLLLSDSGFYLCAWSALAGGSGEQFFGPGTRLTVL.

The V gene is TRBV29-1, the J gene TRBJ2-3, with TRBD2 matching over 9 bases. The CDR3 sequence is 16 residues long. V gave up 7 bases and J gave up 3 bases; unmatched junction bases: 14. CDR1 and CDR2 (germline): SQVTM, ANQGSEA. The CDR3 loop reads CSALGGAGGGTDTQYF. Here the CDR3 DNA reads TGCAGCGCCCTGGGTGGGGCGGGAGGGGGGACAGATACGCAGTATTTT.

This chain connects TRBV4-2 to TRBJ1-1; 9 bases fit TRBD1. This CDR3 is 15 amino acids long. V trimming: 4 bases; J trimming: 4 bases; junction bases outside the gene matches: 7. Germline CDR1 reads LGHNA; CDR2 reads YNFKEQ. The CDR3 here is CASSPGQGGITEAFF. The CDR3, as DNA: TGTGCCAGCAGCCCGGGACAGGGAGGTATCACTGAAGCTTTCTTT.

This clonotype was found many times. CDR3 sequence reads: CASIQDWYTDTQYF. CDR3 DNA sequence: TGTGCCAGCATCCAAGACTGGTACACAGATACGCAGTATTTT. The chain carries TRBV6-2 or TRBV6-3 and TRBJ2-3; D is uncertain. V was trimmed by 7 bases and J by 2 bases, leaving 13 bases between them. Germline loops: CDR1 MNHEY, CDR2 SVGEGT. CDR3 length: 14 residues.

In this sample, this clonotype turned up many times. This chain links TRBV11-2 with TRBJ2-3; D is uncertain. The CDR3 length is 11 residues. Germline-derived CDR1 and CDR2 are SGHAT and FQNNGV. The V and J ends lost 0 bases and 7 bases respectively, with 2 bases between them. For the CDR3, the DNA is TGTGCCAGCAGCTTAGACTATACGCAGTATTTT. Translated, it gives CASSLDYTQYF.

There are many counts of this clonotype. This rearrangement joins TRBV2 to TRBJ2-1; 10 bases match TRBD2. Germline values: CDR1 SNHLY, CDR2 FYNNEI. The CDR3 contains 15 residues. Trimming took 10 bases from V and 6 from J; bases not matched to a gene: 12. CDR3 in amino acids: CATLEVSSGSNEQFF. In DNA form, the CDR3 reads TGTGCCACCCTCGAGGTTTCTAGCGGGAGCAATGAGCAGTTCTTC.

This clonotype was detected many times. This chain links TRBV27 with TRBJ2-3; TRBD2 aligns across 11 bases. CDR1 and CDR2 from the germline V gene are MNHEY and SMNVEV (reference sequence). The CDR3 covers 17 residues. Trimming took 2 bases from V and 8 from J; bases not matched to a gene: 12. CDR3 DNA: TGTGCCAGCAGTTTAGTAGCGGGAGGGCCGCTTATGGCTACGCAGTATTTT. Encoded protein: CASSLVAGGPLMATQYF.

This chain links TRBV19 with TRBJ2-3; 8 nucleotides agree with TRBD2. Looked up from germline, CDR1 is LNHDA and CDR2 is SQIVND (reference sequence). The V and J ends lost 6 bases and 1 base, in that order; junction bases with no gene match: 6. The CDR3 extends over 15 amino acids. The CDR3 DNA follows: TGTGCCAGTAGCGGGAGGGCCATGGGCACAGATACGCAGTATTTT. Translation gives CASSGRAMGTDTQYF.

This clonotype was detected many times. This CDR3 is CASSLAGQLSLDAFF. The CDR3 nucleotides are TGTGCCAGCAGCTTAGCGGGACAGCTCAGCCTGGACGCTTTCTTT. The chain joins TRBV7-2 to TRBJ1-1, with 7 bases that match TRBD1. With V trimmed by 0 bases and J by 11 bases, 12 bases remained unmatched. The CDR3 has 15 residues. CDR1 and CDR2 from the germline V gene are SGHTA and FQGNSA.

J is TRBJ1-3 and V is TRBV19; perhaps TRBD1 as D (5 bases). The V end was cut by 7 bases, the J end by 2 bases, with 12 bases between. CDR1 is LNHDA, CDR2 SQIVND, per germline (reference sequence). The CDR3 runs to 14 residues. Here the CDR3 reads CASTSGAPGNTIYF. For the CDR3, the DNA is TGTGCCAGTACCAGCGGGGCACCTGGAAACACCATATATTTT.

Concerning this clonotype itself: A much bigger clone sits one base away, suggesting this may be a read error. For the CDR3, the DNA is TGTGCCAGCGTCGTTAGCGGGAGGTTCAACAAGCAGTACTTC. Protein product: CASVVSGRFNKQYF. The chain joins TRBV28 to TRBJ2-7; TRBD2 agrees at 10 bases. Germline CDR1 is MDHEN and CDR2 is SYDVKM. The CDR3 spans 14 residues. J lost 8 bases, V lost 8 bases, and 12 bases had no gene match. Full variable domain (rest looked up from reference TRBV28 and TRBJ2-7): DVKVTQSSRYLVKRTGEKVFLECVQDMDHENMFWYRQDPGLGLRLIYFSYDVKMKEKGDIPEGYSVSREKKERFSLILESASTNQTSMYLCASVVSGRFNKQYFGPGTRLTVT.

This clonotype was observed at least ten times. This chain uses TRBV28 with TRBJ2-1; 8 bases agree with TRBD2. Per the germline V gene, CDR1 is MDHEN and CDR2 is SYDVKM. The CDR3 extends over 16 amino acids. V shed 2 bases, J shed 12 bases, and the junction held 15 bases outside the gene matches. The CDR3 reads CASSLLRGGPPFLQFF. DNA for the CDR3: TGTGCCAGCAGTTTACTCCGGGGGGGGCCACCCTTCTTGCAGTTCTTC.

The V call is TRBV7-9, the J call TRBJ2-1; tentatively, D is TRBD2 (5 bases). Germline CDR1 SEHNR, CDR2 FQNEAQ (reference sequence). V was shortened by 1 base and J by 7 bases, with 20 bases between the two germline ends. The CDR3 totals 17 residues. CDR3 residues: CASSLGGLGALANEQFF. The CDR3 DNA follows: TGTGCCAGCAGCTTAGGCGGACTTGGCGCTTTAGCGAATGAGCAGTTCTTC. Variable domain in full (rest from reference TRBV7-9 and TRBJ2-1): DTGVSQNPRHKITKRGQNVTFRCDPISEHNRLYWYRQTLGQGPEFLTYFQNEAQLEKSRLLSDRFSAERPKGSFSTLEIQRTEQGDSAMYLCASSLGGLGALANEQFFGPGTRLTVL.

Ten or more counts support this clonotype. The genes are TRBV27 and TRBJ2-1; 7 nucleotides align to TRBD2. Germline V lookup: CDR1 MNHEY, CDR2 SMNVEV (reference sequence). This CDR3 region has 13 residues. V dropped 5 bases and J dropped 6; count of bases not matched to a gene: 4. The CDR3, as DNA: TGTGCCAGCAGTGAGCTAGCGGCCAATGAGCAGTTCTTC. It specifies CASSELAANEQFF.

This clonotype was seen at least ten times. The CDR3 here is CASRTTGAPYEQYF. The CDR3 nucleotides read TGTGCCAGCAGAACGACAGGGGCTCCCTACGAGCAGTACTTC. The gene calls are TRBV2 and TRBJ2-7; 8 positions agree with TRBD1. Germline CDR1 SNHLY, CDR2 FYNNEI. The CDR3 is 14 amino acids. V dropped 6 bases and J dropped 2; count of bases not matched to a gene: 6.

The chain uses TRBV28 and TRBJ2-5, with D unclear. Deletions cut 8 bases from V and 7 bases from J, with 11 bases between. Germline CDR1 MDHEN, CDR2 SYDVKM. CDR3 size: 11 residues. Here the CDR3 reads CASGGIGTQYF. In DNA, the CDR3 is TGTGCCAGCGGCGGAATTGGGACCCAGTACTTC.

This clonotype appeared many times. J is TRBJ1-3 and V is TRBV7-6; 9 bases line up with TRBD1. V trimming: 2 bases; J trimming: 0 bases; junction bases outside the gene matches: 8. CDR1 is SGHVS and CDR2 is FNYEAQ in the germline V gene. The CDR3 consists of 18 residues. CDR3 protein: CASSLFTGGLFSGNTIYF. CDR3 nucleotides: TGTGCCAGCAGCTTATTCACAGGGGGCCTCTTCTCTGGAAACACCATATATTTT.

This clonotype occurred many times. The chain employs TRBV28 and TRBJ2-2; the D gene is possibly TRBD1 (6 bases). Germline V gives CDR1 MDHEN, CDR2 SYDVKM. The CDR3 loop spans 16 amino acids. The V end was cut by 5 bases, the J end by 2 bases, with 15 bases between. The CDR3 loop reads CASSTGTPYNTGELFF. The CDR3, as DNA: TGTGCCAGCAGTACGGGGACACCTTATAACACCGGGGAGCTGTTTTTT.

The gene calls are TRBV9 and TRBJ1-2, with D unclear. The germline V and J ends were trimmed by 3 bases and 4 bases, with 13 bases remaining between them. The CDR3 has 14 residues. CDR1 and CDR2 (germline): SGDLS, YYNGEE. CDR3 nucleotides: TGTGCCAGCAGCGGAGACACAAGGTCCTATGGCTACACCTTC. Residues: CASSGDTRSYGYTF.

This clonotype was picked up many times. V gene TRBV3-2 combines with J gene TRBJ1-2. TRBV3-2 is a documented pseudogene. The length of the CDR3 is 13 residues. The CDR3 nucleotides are TGTGCCAGCAGCGCCCGACGGTTTTATGGCTACACCTTC. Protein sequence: CASSARRFYGYTF.

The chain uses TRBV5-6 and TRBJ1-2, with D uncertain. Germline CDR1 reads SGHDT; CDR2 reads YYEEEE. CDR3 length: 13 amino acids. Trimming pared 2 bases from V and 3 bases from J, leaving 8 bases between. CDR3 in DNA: TGTGCCAGCAGCTTCAGGAGAGACTATGGCTACACCTTC. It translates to CASSFRRDYGYTF. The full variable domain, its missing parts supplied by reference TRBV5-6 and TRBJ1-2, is DAGVTQSPTHLIKTRGQQVTLRCSPKSGHDTVSWYQQALGQGPQFIFQYYEEEERQRGNFPDRFSGHQFPNYSSELNVNALLLGDSALYLCASSFRRDYGYTFGSGTRLTVV.

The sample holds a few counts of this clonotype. CDR3: CASSNPYRGDTQYF. The CDR3 DNA sequence: TGTGCCAGCAGCAACCCTTATAGGGGGGATACGCAGTATTTT. The genes are TRBV9 and TRBJ2-3, with a tentative D call TRBD1 (6 bases). Germline-derived CDR1 and CDR2 are SGDLS and YYNGEE. The germline V and J ends were trimmed by 4 bases and 6 bases, with 15 bases remaining between them. There are 14 residues in the CDR3.